Presented here are 17 T cell receptor beta chains from one specimen sequenced in a study of OX40 agonist ivuxolimab in advanced cancers. This table comes from immunoSEQ multiplex PCR, and its TCRdb copy is limited to in-frame clones, with some not included. The sample holds 60,000 to 85,000 clones, around four fifths seen once. The source was CD4+ or CD8+ T cells sorted from blood, collected in a trial of the OX40 agonist ivuxolimab. These receptor sequences come from an adult with an advanced solid tumor such as melanoma, head and neck, liver or kidney cancer.

Only one count was recorded for this clone. This chain connects TRBV27 to TRBJ1-6; tentatively, D is TRBD1 (6 bases). Deletions cut 5 bases from V and 0 bases from J, with 17 bases between. Per germline, CDR1 MNHEY and CDR2 SMNVEV (reference sequence). The CDR3 runs to 18 residues. This CDR3 is CASSRPTGRSSYNSPLHF. In nucleotides, the CDR3 is TGTGCCAGCAGTCGCCCAACAGGGCGTAGCTCCTATAATTCACCCCTCCACTTT.

J is TRBJ1-1 and V is TRBV28; 7 bases agree with TRBD1. CDR1 and CDR2 (germline): MDHEN, SYDVKM. This CDR3 contains 12 residues. V shed 5 bases, J shed 10 bases, and the junction held 7 bases outside the gene matches. For the CDR3, the DNA is TGTGCCAGCAGTCCCCGGGACAGAGCAGCTTTCTTT. As protein: CASSPRDRAAFF.

The chain uses TRBV10-3 and TRBJ1-1; D uncertain. The CDR3 runs to 13 residues. V gave up 3 bases and J gave up 1 base, with 6 bases separating them. Germline lookup yields CDR1 ENHRY and CDR2 SYGVKD. The CDR3 is CAISDTGNTEAFF. The CDR3 region has the DNA TGTGCCATCAGTGATACGGGGAACACTGAAGCTTTCTTT.

This rearrangement joins TRBV11-1 to TRBJ2-1; 8 bases are shared with TRBD2. Trimming cost V 6 bases and J 5 bases; bases outside gene matches: 9. Germline loops: CDR1 SGHAT, CDR2 FQDESV (reference sequence). The CDR3 contains 15 residues. CDR3: CASSLGLAGNNEQFF. CDR3 coding DNA: TGTGCCAGCAGTTTGGGGCTAGCGGGCAACAATGAGCAGTTCTTC.

This sequence joins TRBV11-3 and TRBJ2-5; TRBD2 matches at 10 bases. CDR3 length equals 16 residues. Looked up from germline, CDR1 is SGHNT and CDR2 is YENEEA. Unmatched junction bases numbered 6, after V lost 5 bases and J lost 0 bases. This CDR3 reads CASSEGTSGDQETQYF. The CDR3 DNA follows: TGTGCCAGCAGCGAGGGAACTAGCGGGGACCAAGAGACCCAGTACTTC.

This sequence joins TRBV28 and TRBJ2-7; D not certain. This CDR3 has 17 residues. Looked up from germline, CDR1 is MDHEN and CDR2 is SYDVKM. With 7 bases removed from V and 6 bases from J, the gap between germline ends came to 28 bases. The CDR3 DNA is TGTGCCAGCAACCTACGTACCATGGGCCGACACTTCCCCGAGCAGTACTTC. Its translation is CASNLRTMGRHFPEQYF.

This clone was seen a single time. This sequence joins TRBV21-1 and TRBJ1-1. TRBV21-1 is shown as a pseudogene. The CDR3 is 17 residues long. CDR3 residues: CASSKGEPGPKDTEAFF. In DNA form, the CDR3 reads TGTGCCAGCAGCAAAGGGGAGCCGGGCCCAAAGGATACTGAAGCTTTCTTT.

V and J are TRBV27 and TRBJ1-4; D is unresolved. The CDR3 spans 12 residues. The V gene's germline CDR1 is MNHEY and CDR2 SMNVEV (reference sequence). Deletions cut 10 bases from V and 5 bases from J, with 11 bases between. The CDR3 region is CAKSLLNEKLFF. The CDR3 DNA follows: TGTGCCAAAAGCCTCCTAAATGAAAAACTGTTTTTT.

The rearrangement links TRBV9 to TRBJ1-2; D uncertain. Trimming shortened V by 0 bases and J by 2 bases, and 5 bases separated the two germline ends. Germline V gene data show CDR1 as SGDLS and CDR2 as YYNGEE. The CDR3 loop spans 13 amino acids. The CDR3 is CASSVEYNYGYTF. CDR3 sequence (DNA): TGTGCCAGCAGCGTAGAGTACAACTATGGCTACACCTTC. The full variable domain, in which reference TRBV9 and TRBJ1-2 provide the parts outside the CDR3, is DSGVTQTPKHLITATGQRVTLRCSPRSGDLSVYWYQQSLDQGLQFLIQYYNGEERAKGNILERFSAQQFPDLHSELNLSSLELGDSALYFCASSVEYNYGYTFGSGTRLTVV.

The CDR3: CASSLVKSGELFF. In nucleotides, the CDR3 is TGTGCCAGCAGCTTGGTAAAGAGCGGGGAGCTGTTTTTT. The V gene is TRBV5-8, the J gene TRBJ2-2; D is unclear. V shed 0 bases and J shed 7 bases, with 7 bases lying between them. Germline V gene data show CDR1 as SGHTS and CDR2 as YDEGEE. The CDR3 sequence is 13 residues long.

The chain uses TRBV7-2 and TRBJ2-7, with D tentatively TRBD1 or TRBD2 (6 bases each). From germline, CDR1 is SGHTA and CDR2 FQGNSA. This CDR3 is 13 amino acids long. V was pared by 5 bases and J by 10 bases, with 18 bases between. The CDR3 bases are TGTGCCAGCAGCGACATATTGGGGGGCCGCCAGTACTTC. Encoded protein: CASSDILGGRQYF.

This chain links TRBV7-2 with TRBJ2-5; D is tentatively TRBD1 or TRBD2 (5 bases each). Germline-derived CDR1 and CDR2 are SGHTA and FQGNSA. The CDR3 runs 14 residues. V lost 3 bases and J 5 bases, leaving 13 bases between the germline ends. The CDR3 loop is CASSFPGPGETQYF. The DNA of the CDR3 is TGTGCCAGCAGCTTCCCGGGACCAGGGGAGACCCAGTACTTC.

In its sample, this clone was seen once. The CDR3 here is CASSRGFDYGYTF. DNA for the CDR3: TGTGCCAGTAGTAGGGGATTCGACTATGGCTACACCTTC. This chain connects TRBV19 to TRBJ1-2, with D unclear. With 4 bases removed from V and 3 bases from J, the gap between germline ends came to 9 bases. There are 13 residues in the CDR3. The germline V gene encodes CDR1 LNHDA and CDR2 SQIVND (reference sequence).

V is TRBV18 and J is TRBJ1-1, with 7 nucleotides matching TRBD1. V lost 6 bases and J lost 5; bases outside the gene matches: 15. The CDR3 consists of 16 residues. The germline V gene has CDR1 KGHSH and CDR2 LQKENI. CDR3 sequence: CASSPAVRQGGTEAFF. CDR3 DNA sequence: TGTGCCAGCTCCCCAGCGGTTCGGCAGGGGGGGACTGAAGCTTTCTTT.

The rearrangement links TRBV4-3 to TRBJ2-1, with D unresolved. Per the germline V gene, CDR1 is LGHNA and CDR2 is YSLEER. CDR3 length equals 15 residues. V lost 0 bases to trimming and J lost 0 bases, with 6 bases between them. The CDR3 reads CASSQDVSSYNEQFF. CDR3 nucleotides: TGCGCCAGCAGCCAAGACGTCAGCTCCTACAATGAGCAGTTCTTC.

In DNA, the CDR3 is TGTGCCAGCAGCACCGAGCCTGGGTCTAAACTGTTTTTT. Its translation is CASSTEPGSKLFF. This chain links TRBV2 with TRBJ1-4; D gene uncertain. V lost 6 bases, J lost 11 bases, and 16 bases lay in between. The CDR3 extends over 13 amino acids. Germline V CDR1 and CDR2: SNHLY, FYNNEI.

This chain links TRBV6-6 with TRBJ1-1, with 9 positions matching TRBD1. The CDR3 totals 14 residues. J lost 5 bases, V lost 1 base, and 2 bases had no gene match. Germline values: CDR1 MNHNY, CDR2 SVGAGI (reference sequence). The CDR3 DNA follows: TGTGCCAGCAGTTACTGGGACAGGGAGACTGAAGCTTTCTTT. Its protein product is CASSYWDRETEAFF.